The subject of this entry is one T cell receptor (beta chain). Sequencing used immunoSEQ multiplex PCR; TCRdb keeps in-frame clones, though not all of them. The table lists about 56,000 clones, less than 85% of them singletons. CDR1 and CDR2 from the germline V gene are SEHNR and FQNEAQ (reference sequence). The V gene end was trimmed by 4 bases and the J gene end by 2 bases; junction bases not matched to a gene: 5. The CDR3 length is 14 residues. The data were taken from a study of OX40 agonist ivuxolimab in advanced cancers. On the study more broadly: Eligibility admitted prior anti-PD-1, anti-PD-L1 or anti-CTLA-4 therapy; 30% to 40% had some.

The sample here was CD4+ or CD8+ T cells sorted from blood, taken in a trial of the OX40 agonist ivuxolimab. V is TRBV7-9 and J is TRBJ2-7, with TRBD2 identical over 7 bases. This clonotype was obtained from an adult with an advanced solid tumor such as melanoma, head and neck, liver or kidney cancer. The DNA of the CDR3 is TGTGCCAGCAGCTGGGGGAGGGAACCCTACGAGCAGTACTTC. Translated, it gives CASSWGREPYEQYF.